The entry below gives a single T cell receptor (beta chain) sequence along with its context. The data are from a study of blood T cell repertoires in COVID-19. In the authors' workflow: From reference gene primer amplification, estimates of nucleated cell counts were derived. TCRdb's table, derived via immunoSEQ multiplex PCR, lists solely in-frame clones and lacks some. V and J calls plus clone size are reproduced from that table; the DNA served to infer D and trimming. The sample holds tens of thousands of clones; around four fifths are singletons and the top ten take around an eighth. Sequenced: peripheral blood. This receptor was taken from a human donor in a cohort sampled during active COVID-19.

The CDR3 loop is CASSNPGTRGTGELFF. CDR3 bases: TGTGCCAGCAGTAATCCGGGAACCAGGGGCACCGGGGAGCTGTTTTTT. The chain recombines TRBV11-1 with TRBJ2-2; D might be TRBD1 (6 bases). Trimming took off 6 bases at V and 4 bases at J, with 18 bases between the two ends. Germline values: CDR1 SGHAT, CDR2 FQDESV (reference sequence). This CDR3 is 16 amino acids long.